Below, 24 T cell receptor beta chains from the same sample are listed, as sequenced in a study of regulatory T cells in long-lasting Graves disease. Time point of the sample: persistent/refractory GD, antithyroid drugs over 5 years with positive TRAb. PBMC-extracted RNA yielded the TCR library. Libraries of TCR beta came from iRepertoire HTBI primers plus Arm-PCR of CDR3 regions. Each CDR3 protein is one row after TCRdb ran MiXCR on the multiplex PCR reads. Of 400,000 to 450,000 distinct CDR3 sequences in the sample, about a quarter are singletons; the top ten hold around 26%. The specimen comprised peripheral blood mononuclear cells (PBMCs), sampled when the disease was refractory, from a patient treated with antithyroid drugs. All receptors derive from a female donor with Graves disease.

This chain joins TRBV7-3 and TRBJ2-2; the D gene could be TRBD1 or TRBD2 (5 bases each). V was shortened by 4 bases and J by 5 bases, with 11 bases between the two germline ends. The CDR3 length is 14 residues. Germline lookup yields CDR1 SGHTA and CDR2 FQGTGA. The CDR3 sequence: CASSYFGTTGELFF. Here the CDR3 DNA reads TGTGCCAGCAGCTATTTCGGGACGACCGGGGAGCTGTTTTTT.

This clonotype was counted a single time. Since no conserved phenylalanine or tryptophan closes the CDR3, a read error is the likely cause. Here the CDR3 reads CASSALSGSNYGYTL. The CDR3 DNA reads as TGTGCCAGCAGTGCTTTGTCGGGATCTAACTATGGCTACACCCTC. V is TRBV2 and J is TRBJ1-2; D remains unclear. CDR3 length: 15 amino acids. Germline CDR1 SNHLY, CDR2 FYNNEI. The germline V and J ends were trimmed by 4 bases and 0 bases, with 12 bases remaining between them.

This clonotype showed up many times. The chain has TRBV30 and TRBJ2-5, with D uncertain. Per germline, CDR1 GTSNPN and CDR2 SVGIG (reference sequence). CDR3 length: 13 amino acids. With 0 bases removed from V and 2 bases from J, the gap between germline ends came to 7 bases. CDR3 in DNA: TGTGCCTGGAGTGTTCGGAGACAAGAGACCCAGTACTTC. It specifies CAWSVRRQETQYF.

The V gene is TRBV6-2 or TRBV6-3, the J gene TRBJ2-3; D is perhaps TRBD2 (6 bases). V was trimmed by 5 bases and J by 6 bases, leaving 12 bases between them. Germline-derived CDR1 and CDR2 are MNHEY and SVGEGT. The CDR3 is 13 residues long. The CDR3 nucleotides are TGTGCCAGCAGTCAAGGGAGGAGGGATACGCAGTATTTT. It translates to CASSQGRRDTQYF.

This clonotype was picked up many times. J is TRBJ1-1 and V is TRBV6-2 or TRBV6-3; 7 positions match TRBD1. CDR3 length: 16 amino acids. Germline CDR1 and CDR2: MNHEY and SVGEGT. V lost 2 bases to trimming and J lost 1 base; unmatched junction nucleotides: 7. The CDR3 protein is CASSYNGGTANTEAFF. In nucleotides, the CDR3 is TGTGCCAGCAGTTACAACGGCGGGACAGCGAACACTGAAGCTTTCTTT.

The chain is built from TRBV6-1 and TRBJ1-2; D gene ambiguous. CDR3 size: 14 residues. The V end was cut by 6 bases, the J end by 2 bases, with 13 bases between. Germline lookup yields CDR1 MNHNS and CDR2 SASEGT. CDR3 protein: CASSRYPGNYGYTF. CDR3 DNA: TGTGCCAGCAGCCGATACCCAGGAAACTATGGCTACACCTTC.

The V call is TRBV7-9, the J call TRBJ2-7, with D unclear. V lost 5 bases and J 3 bases, leaving 11 bases between the germline ends. Germline values: CDR1 SEHNR, CDR2 FQNEAQ (reference sequence). The CDR3 contains 13 residues. The CDR3 DNA reads TGTGCCAGCAGCGACCTGACGCACTACGAGCAGTACTTC. It is translated as CASSDLTHYEQYF. The full variable domain, in which reference TRBV7-9 and TRBJ2-7 provide the parts outside the CDR3, is DTGVSQNPRHKITKRGQNVTFRCDPISEHNRLYWYRQTLGQGPEFLTYFQNEAQLEKSRLLSDRFSAERPKGSFSTLEIQRTEQGDSAMYLCASSDLTHYEQYFGPGTRLTVT.

This clonotype was seen more than once but under ten times. V gene TRBV7-9 combines with J gene TRBJ2-7; tentative D call: TRBD2 (6 bases). This CDR3 contains 16 residues. The V gene's germline CDR1 is SEHNR and CDR2 FQNEAQ (reference sequence). Between the trimmed V and J ends, which lost 5 bases and 5 bases, there was a span of 22 bases. The chain's CDR3 is CASSPRAGLAEDEQYF. The CDR3 DNA reads TGTGCCAGCAGCCCCCGGGCGGGGCTCGCCGAGGACGAGCAGTACTTC.

About this clonotype: A much larger clone sits a single nucleotide away, making a read error possible. The V call is TRBV6-1, the J call TRBJ1-5; D is ambiguous. This CDR3 is built from 15 residues. The germline V and J ends were trimmed by 4 bases and 0 bases, with 10 bases remaining between them. The germline V gene encodes CDR1 MNHNS and CDR2 SASEGT. In DNA form, the CDR3 reads TGTGCCAGCAGTGCGGGCCCAGATAGCAATCAGCCCCAGCATTTT. Amino acids: CASSAGPDSNQPQHF.

There are a few counts of this clonotype. The chain joins TRBV29-1 to TRBJ1-5; TRBD1 aligns across 9 bases. The CDR3 runs 15 residues. The germline V gene has CDR1 SQVTM and CDR2 ANQGSEA. V gave up 6 bases and J gave up 6 bases; unmatched junction bases: 12. The CDR3 region is CSVSMGTGFRQPQHF. The CDR3 bases are TGCAGCGTGAGCATGGGGACAGGGTTCCGTCAGCCCCAGCATTTT.

In regard to this clonotype: The junction shows a germline mismatch at one end, possibly a read error. This sequence joins TRBV20-1 and TRBJ2-7; TRBD2 matches 9 bases. The CDR3 sequence is 14 residues long. Germline V CDR1 and CDR2: DFQATT, SNEGSKA (reference sequence). The CDR3 DNA follows: TGCAGTGCCAGAGGGTTCCTAGCGGGACGTGAGCAGTACTTC. Residues: CSARGFLAGREQYF.

This clonotype was recorded many times. The rearrangement uses TRBV7-7 and TRBJ2-5; D is perhaps TRBD2 (5 bases). The CDR3 covers 13 residues. The germline V gene has CDR1 SSHAT and CDR2 FNYEAQ (reference sequence). The V end was cut by 3 bases, the J end by 5 bases, with 10 bases between. In DNA, the CDR3 is TGTGCCAGCAGCTTCATCCGAGGGGAGACCCAGTACTTC. Translating it yields CASSFIRGETQYF. Variable domain in full (rest from reference TRBV7-7 and TRBJ2-5): GAGVSQSPRYKVTKRGQDVTLRCDPISSHATLYWYQQALGQGPEFLTYFNYEAQPDKSGLPSDRFSAERPEGSISTLTIQRTEQRDSAMYRCASSFIRGETQYFGPGTRLLVL.

The chain couples TRBV6-2 or TRBV6-3 to TRBJ2-2, with 7 bases fitting TRBD2. The CDR3 totals 18 residues. Trimming took 2 bases from V and 4 from J; bases not matched to a gene: 13. CDR1 is MNHEY, CDR2 SVGEGT, per germline. The chain's CDR3 is CASSYGGWLAATTGELFF. DNA of the CDR3: TGTGCCAGCAGTTACGGGGGGTGGCTAGCGGCCACCACCGGGGAGCTGTTTTTT.

This clonotype has more than one count but fewer than ten. The rearrangement links TRBV6-1 to TRBJ2-7; D possibly corresponds to TRBD2 (6 bases). The CDR3 covers 17 residues. The germline V gene has CDR1 MNHNS and CDR2 SASEGT. Trimming left V 5 bases short and J 3 bases short, with 23 bases between. The CDR3 bases are TGTGCCAGCAGTCCCTCATCTGGACTAAGAGGCCGCTACGAGCAGTACTTC. This codes for CASSPSSGLRGRYEQYF.

This chain connects TRBV5-8 to TRBJ1-2; weak D call: TRBD1 (6 bases). The ends were cut back, 4 bases at V and 8 bases at J, with 12 bases in the middle. This CDR3 is 12 amino acids long. The germline V gene has CDR1 SGHTS and CDR2 YDEGEE. As DNA, the CDR3 is TGTGCCAGCAGCCTGGACACAGGGGGCTACACCTTC. Its translation is CASSLDTGGYTF.

This clonotype was seen ten or more times. The V and J genes are TRBV5-1 and TRBJ2-7; 8 nucleotides align to TRBD1. Germline values: CDR1 SGHRS, CDR2 YFSETQ. The CDR3 has 13 residues. Trimming cost V 7 bases and J 1 base; bases outside gene matches: 4. This CDR3 reads CASARDRSYEQYF. In DNA, the CDR3 is TGCGCCAGCGCCAGGGACAGGTCCTACGAGCAGTACTTC.

J is TRBJ1-4 and V is TRBV18; TRBD1 is a possible D gene (5 bases). There are 15 residues in the CDR3. Germline lookup yields CDR1 KGHSH and CDR2 LQKENI. With 4 bases removed from V and 4 bases from J, the gap between germline ends came to 13 bases. CDR3 nucleotide sequence: TGTGCCAGCTCACTTACTAGGGACGATAATGAAAAACTGTTTTTT. Translated, it gives CASSLTRDDNEKLFF.

The chain couples TRBV5-1 to TRBJ2-5; D ambiguous. The CDR3 has 13 amino acids. Deletions cut 4 bases from V and 1 base from J, with 8 bases between. Germline V gives CDR1 SGHRS, CDR2 YFSETQ. CDR3 DNA: TGCGCCAGCAGCCGTATCTTCCAAGAGACCCAGTACTTC. Translation gives CASSRIFQETQYF.

This clonotype occurred many times. The chain links TRBV27 to TRBJ1-1, with D perhaps TRBD1 (5 bases). The V gene's germline CDR1 is MNHEY and CDR2 SMNVEV (reference sequence). There are 16 residues in the CDR3. Trimming removed 5 bases from V and 0 bases from J, with 16 bases in between. The CDR3 DNA is TGTGCCAGCAGTGCAGGTCGGGGACGGATGAACACTGAAGCTTTCTTT. This codes for CASSAGRGRMNTEAFF.

This clonotype was seen a few times. The rearrangement links TRBV6-5 to TRBJ2-7; D is undetermined. Germline V gene lookup returns CDR1 MNHEY and CDR2 SVGAGI. The CDR3 loop spans 16 amino acids. With 0 bases removed from V and 0 bases from J, the gap between germline ends came to 12 bases. The CDR3 bases are TGTGCCAGCAGTTACTCGTTGGATCGAAGCTCCTACGAGCAGTACTTC. Its translation: CASSYSLDRSSYEQYF.

This clonotype was found many times. The chain combines TRBV6-1 with TRBJ2-2; 7 bases are a match to TRBD2. This CDR3 contains 16 residues. CDR1 and CDR2 from the germline V gene are MNHNS and SASEGT. The V segment lost 6 bases and the J segment 0 bases; nucleotides outside the gene matches: 7. The CDR3 is CASRTAGLPNTGELFF. The CDR3 DNA follows: TGTGCCAGCAGGACAGCGGGACTCCCGAACACCGGGGAGCTGTTTTTT.

This clonotype was recorded a few times. V is TRBV7-9 and J is TRBJ2-5; a weak D match, TRBD1 (6 bases). The germline gives CDR1 SEHNR, CDR2 FQNEAQ (reference sequence). The CDR3 covers 13 residues. The V end lost 5 bases, the J end lost 6 bases, and 13 bases lay between the germline ends. CDR3 DNA: TGTGCCAGCAGCCCACAACAGGGACAGACCCAGTACTTC. Its translation is CASSPQQGQTQYF.

With respect to this clonotype: Possible read error: a much larger clone is one base away. The rearrangement uses TRBV2 and TRBJ1-4, with no clear D. Trimming pared 5 bases from V and 7 bases from J, leaving 17 bases between. The CDR3 is 15 residues long. Germline CDR1 reads SNHLY; CDR2 reads FYNNEI. This CDR3 is CASSLPDGSGEKLFF. CDR3 sequence (DNA): TGTGCCAGCAGTTTACCGGACGGTAGCGGTGAAAAACTGTTTTTT. The full variable domain, its missing parts supplied by reference TRBV2 and TRBJ1-4, is EPEVTQTPSHQVTQMGQEVILRCVPISNHLYFYWYRQILGQKVEFLVSFYNNEISEKSEIFDDQFSVERPDGSNFTLKIRSTKLEDSAMYFCASSLPDGSGEKLFFGSGTQLSVL.

The chain joins TRBV7-9 to TRBJ2-1; perhaps TRBD2 as D (7 bases). Looked up from germline, CDR1 is SEHNR and CDR2 is FQNEAQ (reference sequence). The CDR3 runs to 16 residues. Trimming left V 5 bases short and J 0 bases short, with 14 bases between. The CDR3 bases are TGTGCCAGCAGCGAAAGGGGGGGCCGCTCCTACAATGAGCAGTTCTTC. The encoded protein is CASSERGGRSYNEQFF.